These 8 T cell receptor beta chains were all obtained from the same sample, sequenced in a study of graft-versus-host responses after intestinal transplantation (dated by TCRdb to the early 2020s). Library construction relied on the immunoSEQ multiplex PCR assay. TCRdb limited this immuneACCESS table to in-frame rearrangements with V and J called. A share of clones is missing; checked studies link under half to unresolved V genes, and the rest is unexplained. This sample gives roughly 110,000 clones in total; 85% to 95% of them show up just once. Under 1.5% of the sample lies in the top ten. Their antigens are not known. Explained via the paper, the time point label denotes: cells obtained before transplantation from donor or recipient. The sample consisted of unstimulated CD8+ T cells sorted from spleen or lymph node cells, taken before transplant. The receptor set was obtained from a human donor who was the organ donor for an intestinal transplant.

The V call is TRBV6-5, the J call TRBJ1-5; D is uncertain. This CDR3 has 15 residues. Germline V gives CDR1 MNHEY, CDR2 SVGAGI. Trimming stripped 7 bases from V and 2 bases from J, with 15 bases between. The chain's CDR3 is CASTDTVGGNQPQHF. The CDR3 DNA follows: TGTGCCAGCACCGACACGGTTGGGGGCAATCAGCCCCAGCATTTT.

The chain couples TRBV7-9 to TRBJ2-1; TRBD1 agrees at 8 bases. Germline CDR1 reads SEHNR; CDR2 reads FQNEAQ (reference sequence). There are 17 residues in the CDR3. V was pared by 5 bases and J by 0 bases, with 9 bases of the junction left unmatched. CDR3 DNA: TGTGCCAGCAGCCTAGGACAGGGCTTGAGCTCCTACAATGAGCAGTTCTTC. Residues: CASSLGQGLSSYNEQFF.

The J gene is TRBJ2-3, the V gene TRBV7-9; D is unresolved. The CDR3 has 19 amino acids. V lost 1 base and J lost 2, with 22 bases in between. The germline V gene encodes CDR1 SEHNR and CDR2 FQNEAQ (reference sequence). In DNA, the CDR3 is TGTGCCAGCAGCTTAGTCGGCAGGCCTCCGGGTTTCTACACAGATACGCAGTATTTT. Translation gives CASSLVGRPPGFYTDTQYF.

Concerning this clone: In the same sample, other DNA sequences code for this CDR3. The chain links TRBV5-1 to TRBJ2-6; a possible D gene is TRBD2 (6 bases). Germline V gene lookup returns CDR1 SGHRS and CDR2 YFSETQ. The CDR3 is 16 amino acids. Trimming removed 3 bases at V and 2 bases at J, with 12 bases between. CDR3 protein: CASSYVGGPGANVLTF. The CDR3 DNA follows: TGCGCCAGCAGCTACGTGGGGGGTCCTGGGGCCAACGTCCTGACTTTC.

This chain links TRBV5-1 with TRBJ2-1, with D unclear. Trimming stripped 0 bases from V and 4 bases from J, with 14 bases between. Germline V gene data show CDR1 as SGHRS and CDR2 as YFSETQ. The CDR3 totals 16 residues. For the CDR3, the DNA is TGCGCCAGCAGCTTGGGATGGGCGGACGGATACAATGAGCAGTTCTTC. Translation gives CASSLGWADGYNEQFF.

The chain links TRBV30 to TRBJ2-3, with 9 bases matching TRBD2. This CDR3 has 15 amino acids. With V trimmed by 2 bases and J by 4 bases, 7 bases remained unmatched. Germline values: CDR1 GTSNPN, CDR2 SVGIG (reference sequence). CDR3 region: CAWSYSGSAADTQYF. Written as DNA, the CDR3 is TGTGCCTGGAGTTATAGCGGGAGCGCGGCAGATACGCAGTATTTT. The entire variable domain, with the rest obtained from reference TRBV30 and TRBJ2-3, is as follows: SQTIHQWPATLVQPVGSPLSLECTVEGTSNPNLYWYRQAAGRGLQLLFYSVGIGQISSEVPQNLSASRPQDRQFILSSKKLLLSDSGFYLCAWSYSGSAADTQYFGPGTRLTVL.

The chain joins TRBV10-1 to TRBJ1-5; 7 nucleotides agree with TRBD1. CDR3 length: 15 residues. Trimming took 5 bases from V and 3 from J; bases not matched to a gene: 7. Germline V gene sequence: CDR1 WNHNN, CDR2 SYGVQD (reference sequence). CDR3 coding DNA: TGCGCCAGCAGTTTGACAGGGAACCTCAATCAGCCCCAGCATTTT. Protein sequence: CASSLTGNLNQPQHF.

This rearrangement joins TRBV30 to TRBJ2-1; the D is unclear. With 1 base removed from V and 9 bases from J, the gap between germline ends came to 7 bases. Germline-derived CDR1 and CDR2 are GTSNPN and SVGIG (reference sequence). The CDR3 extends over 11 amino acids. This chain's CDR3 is CAWSEDGEQFF. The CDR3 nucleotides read TGTGCCTGGAGTGAGGACGGTGAGCAGTTCTTC.